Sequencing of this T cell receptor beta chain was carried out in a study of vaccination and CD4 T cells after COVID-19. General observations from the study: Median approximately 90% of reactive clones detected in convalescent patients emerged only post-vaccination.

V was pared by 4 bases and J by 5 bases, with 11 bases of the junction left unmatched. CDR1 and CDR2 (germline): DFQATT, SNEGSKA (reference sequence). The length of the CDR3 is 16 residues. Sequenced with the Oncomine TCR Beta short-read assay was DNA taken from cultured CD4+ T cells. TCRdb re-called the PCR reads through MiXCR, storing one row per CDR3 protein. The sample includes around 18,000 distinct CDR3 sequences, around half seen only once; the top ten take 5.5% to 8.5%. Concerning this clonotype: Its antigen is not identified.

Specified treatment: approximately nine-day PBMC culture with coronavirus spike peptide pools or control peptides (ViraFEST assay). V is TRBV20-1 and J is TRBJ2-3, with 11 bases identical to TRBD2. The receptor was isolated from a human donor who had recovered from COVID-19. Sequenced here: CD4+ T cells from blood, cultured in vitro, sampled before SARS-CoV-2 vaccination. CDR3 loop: CSATGTSGSRVDTQYF. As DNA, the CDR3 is TGCAGTGCTACCGGGACTAGCGGTTCCCGGGTAGATACGCAGTATTTT.